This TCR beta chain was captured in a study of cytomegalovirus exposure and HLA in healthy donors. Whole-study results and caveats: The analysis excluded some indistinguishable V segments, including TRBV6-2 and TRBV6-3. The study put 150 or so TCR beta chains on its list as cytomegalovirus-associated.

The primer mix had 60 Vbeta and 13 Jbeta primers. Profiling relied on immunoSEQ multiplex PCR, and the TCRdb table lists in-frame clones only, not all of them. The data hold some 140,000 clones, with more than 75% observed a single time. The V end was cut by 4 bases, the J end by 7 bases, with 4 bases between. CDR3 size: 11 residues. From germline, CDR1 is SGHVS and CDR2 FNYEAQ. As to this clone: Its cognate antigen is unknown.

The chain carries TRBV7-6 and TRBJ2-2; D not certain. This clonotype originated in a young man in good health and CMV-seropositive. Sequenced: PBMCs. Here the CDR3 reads CASSSGGELFF. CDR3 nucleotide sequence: TGTGCCAGCAGCTCGGGCGGGGAGCTGTTTTTT.